The T cell receptor (beta chain) described here comes from a study of blood T cell repertoires in COVID-19. Whole-study context: The samples span acute and convalescent COVID-19 from the United States, Italy and Spain.

CDR1 and CDR2 from the germline V gene are SGHRS and YFSETQ. Trimming shortened V by 1 base and J by 7 bases, and 11 bases separated the two germline ends. The CDR3 spans 14 residues. Source study methods: For nucleated cells, counts were estimated from reference gene primer amplification. Profiled with immunoSEQ multiplex PCR; TCRdb holds only in-frame clones, not every one. V and J calls plus clone size are reproduced from that table; the DNA served to infer D and trimming. The sample gives 270,000 or so clones, around 89% of which show up once; 1.2% is in the top ten. Participants, 18 to 89 years old, spanned approximately 26 US areas. Self-reported history from a screening survey and questionnaire set each donor's cohort.

This TCR was sampled from a woman aged 35 to 49 with acute COVID-19. V gene TRBV5-1 combines with J gene TRBJ1-4; D is uncertain. The sample consisted of PBMCs or T cells enriched from blood (not recorded which). CDR3 amino acids: CASSLTESGEKLFF. CDR3 DNA sequence: TGCGCCAGCAGCTTGACAGAATCAGGTGAAAAACTGTTTTTT.